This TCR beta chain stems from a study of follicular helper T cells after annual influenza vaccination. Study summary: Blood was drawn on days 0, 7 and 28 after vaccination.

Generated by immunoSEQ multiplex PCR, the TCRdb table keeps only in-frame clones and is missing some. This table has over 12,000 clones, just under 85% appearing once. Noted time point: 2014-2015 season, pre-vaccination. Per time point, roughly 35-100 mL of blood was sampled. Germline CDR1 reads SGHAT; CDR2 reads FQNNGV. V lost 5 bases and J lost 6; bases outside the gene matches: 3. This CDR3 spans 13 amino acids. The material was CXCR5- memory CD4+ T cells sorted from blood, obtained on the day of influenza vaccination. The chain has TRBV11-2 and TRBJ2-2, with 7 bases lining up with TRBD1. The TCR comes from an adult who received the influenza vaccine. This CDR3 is CASSTDRAGELFF. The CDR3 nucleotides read TGTGCCAGCAGCACCGACAGGGCCGGGGAGCTGTTTTTT.